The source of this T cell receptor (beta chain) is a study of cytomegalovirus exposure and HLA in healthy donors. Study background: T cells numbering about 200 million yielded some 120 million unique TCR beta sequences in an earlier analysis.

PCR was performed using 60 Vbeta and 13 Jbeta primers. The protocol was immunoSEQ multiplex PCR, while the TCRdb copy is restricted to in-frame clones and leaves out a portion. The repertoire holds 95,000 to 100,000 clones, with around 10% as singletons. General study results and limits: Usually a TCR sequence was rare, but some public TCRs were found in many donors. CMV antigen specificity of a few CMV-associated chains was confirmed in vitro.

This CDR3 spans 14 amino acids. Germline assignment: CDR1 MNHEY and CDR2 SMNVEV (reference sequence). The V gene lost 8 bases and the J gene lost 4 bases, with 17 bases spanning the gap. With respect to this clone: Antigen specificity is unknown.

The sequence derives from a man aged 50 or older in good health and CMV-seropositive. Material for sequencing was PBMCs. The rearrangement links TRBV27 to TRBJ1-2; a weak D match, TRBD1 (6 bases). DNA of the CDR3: TGTGCCAGCTGGACAGCTTCCAGCCCCTATGGCTACACCTTC. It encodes CASWTASSPYGYTF.